This is a list of T cell receptor beta chains from one sample in a study of response to subunit inactivated influenza vaccine. MiXCR, applied by TCRdb to the RT-PCR reads, yields one record per CDR3 protein. The table lists roughly 540,000 distinct CDR3 sequences, around 25% of them singletons. These data also featured in a second study, about T cells expressing NK-cell markers.

Sequenced material: CD4+ T cells sorted from PBMCs, taken approximately 12 days after vaccination. These TCRs come from a man in his fifties who received an inactivated influenza vaccine. CDR3s include the opening cysteine and the closing phenylalanine or tryptophan. A D gene is named only where the DNA matches it firmly. The size entry is marked missing in some rows and otherwise reads once, few, many or a size class.

TRBV6-2/TRBV6-3	-	few	TRBJ2-7	CASSWLRELHEQYF	TGTGCCAGCAGTTGGCTCCGGGAGCTACACGAGCAGTACTTC
TRBV24-1	-	-	TRBJ2-1	CATRAGALNEQFF	TGTGCCACCAGAGCAGGGGCCCTTAATGAGCAGTTCTTC
TRBV3-1	-	few	TRBJ2-1	CASSHLGYNEQFF	TGTGCCAGCAGTCATCTAGGCTACAATGAGCAGTTCTTC
TRBV11-2	TRBD2	-	TRBJ2-1	CASSLYGTSNNEQFF	TGTGCCAGCAGCTTATACGGGACTAGCAACAATGAGCAGTTCTTC
TRBV6-5	-	-	TRBJ2-3	CASKFHGLGEKDTQYF	TGTGCCAGCAAGTTCCACGGTTTGGGGGAGAAAGATACGCAGTATTTT
TRBV7-8	TRBD1	-	TRBJ2-7	CASSHRQGFYEQYF	TGTGCCAGCAGCCATCGACAGGGTTTCTACGAGCAGTACTTC
TRBV3-1	-	few	TRBJ2-2	CASSQDGELFF	TGTGCCAGCAGCCAAGACGGGGAGCTGTTTTTT
TRBV24-1	-	-	TRBJ1-2	CATSDGPGYGYTF	TGTGCCACCAGTGATGGGCCGGGCTATGGCTACACCTTC
TRBV5-1	-	-	TRBJ2-2	CASKDRGLVTGELFF	TGCGCCAGCAAAGACAGGGGACTAGTCACCGGGGAGCTGTTTTTT
TRBV4-1	TRBD2	few	TRBJ2-3	CASSQVIAGISTDTQYF	TGCGCCAGCAGCCAAGTCATAGCGGGGATAAGCACAGATACGCAGTATTTT
TRBV7-2	-	few	TRBJ1-5	CASSSDNGNQPQHF	TGTGCCAGCAGCTCGGATAACGGCAATCAGCCCCAGCATTTT
TRBV18	TRBD2	many	TRBJ2-7	CASSPPGLAYEQYF	TGTGCCAGCTCCCCACCGGGACTAGCTTACGAGCAGTACTTC
TRBV7-2	-	few	TRBJ2-1	CASSKWGTANEQFF	TGTGCCAGCAGCAAGTGGGGGACGGCCAATGAGCAGTTCTTC
TRBV12-3/TRBV12-4	-	few	TRBJ2-5	CASSSAGETQYF	TGTGCCAGCAGTTCTGCGGGGGAGACCCAGTACTTC
TRBV5-1	TRBD1	many	TRBJ2-1	CASSLAADRVFEQFF	TGCGCCAGCAGCTTGGCCGCGGACAGGGTATTCGAGCAGTTCTTC
TRBV20-1	TRBD2	few	TRBJ2-3	CSARYSGGPDTQYF	TGCAGTGCTAGATATAGCGGGGGGCCAGATACGCAGTATTTT
TRBV6-1	TRBD1	few	TRBJ1-1	CASSLGTGVGNTEAFF	TGTGCCAGCAGCCTCGGGACAGGGGTAGGAAACACTGAAGCTTTCTTT
TRBV6-2/TRBV6-3	-	few	TRBJ2-7	CASSYSTGSGSLYEQYF	TGTGCCAGCAGTTACTCGACGGGGAGCGGGTCGTTATACGAGCAGTACTTC
TRBV4-3	-	-	TRBJ2-3	CASSQDVAGDTQYF	TGCGCCAGCAGCCAAGATGTGGCAGGAGATACGCAGTATTTT
TRBV20-1	-	few	TRBJ2-7	CSARTRGPSYEQYF	TGCAGTGCTAGGACTAGGGGACCCTCCTACGAGCAGTACTTC
TRBV10-3	TRBD1	few	TRBJ2-4	CAISESTGAKNIQYF	TGTGCCATCAGTGAGTCGACAGGGGCAAAAAACATTCAGTACTTC
TRBV20-1	-	-	TRBJ2-4	CSARQGQNIQYF	TGCAGTGCTAGACAGGGGCAAAACATTCAGTACTTC
TRBV10-3	-	-	TRBJ2-1	CAINQGINEQFF	TGTGCCATCAATCAGGGGATAAATGAGCAGTTCTTC
TRBV5-1	TRBD2	-	TRBJ2-1	CASSRGLAYNEQFF	TGCGCCAGCAGCCGTGGACTAGCCTACAATGAGCAGTTCTTC
TRBV7-2	-	-	TRBJ2-5	CASSLRAFQETQYF	TGTGCCAGCAGCCTACGGGCCTTCCAAGAGACCCAGTACTTC
TRBV6-9	-	-	TRBJ1-5	CASGRANPWEPQHF	TGTGCCAGCGGCAGGGCAAATCCCTGGGAGCCCCAGCATTTT
TRBV5-1	TRBD1	many	TRBJ2-1	CASSLGGGTNEQFF	TGCGCCAGCAGCTTGGGAGGGGGCACGAATGAGCAGTTCTTC
TRBV18	-	-	TRBJ1-2	CASSPSGAPYGYTF	TGTGCCAGCTCACCAAGCGGGGCCCCATATGGCTACACCTTC